Each of the 9 T cell receptor beta chains below was sequenced from the same sample in a study of blood T cell repertoires in COVID-19. Clones were sequenced by immunoSEQ multiplex PCR, and TCRdb holds only the in-frame ones, with some missing. Among about 100,000 clones listed, just under 80% were seen once. What was sequenced was peripheral blood. These receptor sequences come from a man aged 65 to 85 with active or convalescent COVID-19.

This clone was seen a few times. The chain employs TRBV29-1 and TRBJ1-1; D is unresolved. The germline V gene has CDR1 SQVTM and CDR2 ANQGSEA. The V end was cut by 3 bases, the J end by 6 bases, with 11 bases between. The CDR3 totals 12 residues. This CDR3 reads CSVDGLAPEAFF. CDR3 sequence (DNA): TGCAGCGTTGACGGGTTGGCGCCTGAAGCTTTCTTT.

The CDR3 loop is CASSLGTGRGYTF. CDR3 nucleotide sequence: TGTGCCAGCAGCTTAGGGACAGGGAGGGGCTACACCTTC. The chain joins TRBV7-2 to TRBJ1-2, with 8 bases aligning to TRBD1. J lost 8 bases, V lost 1 base, and 3 bases had no gene match. This CDR3 comprises 13 residues. Germline CDR1 reads SGHTA; CDR2 reads FQGNSA. The full variable domain, completed using reference TRBV7-2 and TRBJ1-2, is GAGVSQSPSNKVTEKGKDVELRCDPISGHTALYWYRQSLGQGLEFLIYFQGNSAPDKSGLPSDRFSAERTGGSVSTLTIQRTQQEDSAVYLCASSLGTGRGYTFGSGTRLTVV.

V and J are TRBV5-6 and TRBJ2-2, with 7 bases fitting TRBD1. The CDR3 is made up of 16 amino acids. The junction had 13 bases not matched to a gene; V was cut back by 5 bases and J by 6 bases. The V gene's germline CDR1 is SGHDT and CDR2 YYEEEE. This CDR3 is CASRPKDRRTSGELFF. The CDR3 coding sequence is TGTGCCAGCAGGCCGAAGGACAGGCGGACCTCCGGGGAGCTGTTTTTT. The whole variable domain, remainder taken from reference TRBV5-6 and TRBJ2-2, is DAGVTQSPTHLIKTRGQQVTLRCSPKSGHDTVSWYQQALGQGPQFIFQYYEEEERQRGNFPDRFSGHQFPNYSSELNVNALLLGDSALYLCASRPKDRRTSGELFFGEGSRLTVL.

This clone was observed a handful of times. The V gene is TRBV24-1, the J gene TRBJ1-2; 9 bases agree with TRBD1. The J segment lost 4 bases and the V segment lost 9 bases, leaving 5 bases of the junction unmatched. The length of the CDR3 is 13 residues. Germline CDR1 is KGHDR and CDR2 is SFDVKD. The CDR3 nucleotides are TGTGCCACCGGGGGACAGGGCGGCTATGGCTACACCTTC. This sequence encodes CATGGQGGYGYTF.

This clone was detected only once. The chain carries TRBV11-2 and TRBJ2-2; 8 nucleotides agree with TRBD1. J lost 4 bases, V lost 5 bases, and 9 bases had no gene match. The CDR3 has 16 amino acids. Per the germline V gene, CDR1 is SGHAT and CDR2 is FQNNGV. CDR3 DNA: TGTGCCAGCAGCCAACCGGGACAGGATTTCACCGGGGAGCTGTTTTTT. It yields the protein CASSQPGQDFTGELFF.

The genes are TRBV4-1 and TRBJ2-6; a possible D gene is TRBD1 (5 bases). With 3 bases removed from V and 0 bases from J, the gap between germline ends came to 12 bases. The CDR3 totals 17 residues. Per germline, CDR1 MGHRA and CDR2 YSYEKL. In nucleotides, the CDR3 is TGCGCCAGCAGCCAGGGTCAGGGTCCCTCTGGGGCCAACGTCCTGACTTTC. Translating it yields CASSQGQGPSGANVLTF.

This chain links TRBV28 with TRBJ1-2, with TRBD1 matching over 9 bases. V lost 6 bases, J lost 6 bases, and 11 bases stayed unmatched. CDR3 length: 15 residues. CDR1 is MDHEN, CDR2 SYDVKM, per germline. CDR3 residues: CASRDPGDRDNGYTF. DNA of the CDR3: TGTGCCAGCAGGGACCCCGGGGACAGGGACAATGGCTACACCTTC.

J is TRBJ1-5 and V is TRBV6-1; TRBD1 might be the D (5 bases). The CDR3 has 13 residues. Germline CDR1 and CDR2: MNHNS and SASEGT. V lost 2 bases, J lost 5 bases, and 7 bases lay in between. The CDR3 sequence: CASSETQDQPQHF. The CDR3 coding sequence is TGTGCCAGCAGTGAAACACAGGATCAGCCCCAGCATTTT.

This chain links TRBV7-9 with TRBJ1-1; maybe TRBD1 (5 bases). V lost 0 bases, J lost 1 base, and 9 bases lay in between. Germline assignment: CDR1 SEHNR and CDR2 FQNEAQ (reference sequence). CDR3 length equals 15 residues. CDR3 region: CASSLALGRNTEAFF. CDR3 in DNA: TGTGCCAGCAGCTTAGCGCTGGGGCGGAACACTGAAGCTTTCTTT.